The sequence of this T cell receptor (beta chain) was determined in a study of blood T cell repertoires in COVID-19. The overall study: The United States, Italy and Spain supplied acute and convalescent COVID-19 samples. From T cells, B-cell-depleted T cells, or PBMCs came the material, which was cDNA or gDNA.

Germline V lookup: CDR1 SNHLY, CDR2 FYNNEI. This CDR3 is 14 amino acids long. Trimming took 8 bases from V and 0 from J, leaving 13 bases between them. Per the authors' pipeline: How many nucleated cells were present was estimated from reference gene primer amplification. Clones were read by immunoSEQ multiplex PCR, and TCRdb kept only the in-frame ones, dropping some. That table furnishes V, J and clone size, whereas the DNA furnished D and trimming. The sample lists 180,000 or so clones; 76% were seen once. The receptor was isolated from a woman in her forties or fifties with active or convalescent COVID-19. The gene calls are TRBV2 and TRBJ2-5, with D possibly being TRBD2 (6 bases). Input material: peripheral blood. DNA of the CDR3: TGTGCCAGCGGGGGTTTAGCGGACCAAGAGACCCAGTACTTC. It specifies CASGGLADQETQYF.